Following are 27 T cell receptor beta chains from one sample sequenced in a study of blood T cell repertoires in COVID-19. Generated by immunoSEQ multiplex PCR, the TCRdb table keeps only in-frame clones and is missing some. The sample includes about 160,000 clones, approximately 82% seen only once; the top ten take around 3.6%. Sample: PBMCs or T cells enriched from blood (not recorded which). These receptors all come from a woman between 45 and 65 years old in a cohort exposed to, infected with or recovered from COVID-19 (not recorded which).

The chain carries TRBV6-2 or TRBV6-3 and TRBJ2-2; 12 nucleotides align to TRBD2. This CDR3 is 16 amino acids long. V shed 3 bases, J shed 7 bases, and the junction held 6 bases outside the gene matches. Germline values: CDR1 MNHEY, CDR2 SVGEGT. This CDR3 is CASSYRLAGVGGELFF. CDR3 in DNA: TGTGCCAGCAGTTATCGACTAGCGGGAGTTGGCGGGGAGCTGTTTTTT.

In its sample, this clone was seen once. The chain carries TRBV7-2 and TRBJ2-5, with a tentative D call TRBD2 (5 bases). Trimming stripped 5 bases from V and 5 bases from J, with 18 bases between. The CDR3 has 15 amino acids. In germline, CDR1 is SGHTA, CDR2 FQGNSA. Here the CDR3 DNA reads TGTGCCAGCAGCCAACTACGGGATTTCCAGGAGACCCAGTACTTC. It is translated as CASSQLRDFQETQYF.

There are a few counts of this clone. In DNA, the CDR3 is TGTGCCAGCAGACCCGGGACTAGCGGGAGCTACAATGAGCAGTTCTTC. This gives the protein CASRPGTSGSYNEQFF. This chain joins TRBV2 and TRBJ2-1; 14 bases agree with TRBD2. CDR3 length equals 16 residues. V lost 6 bases, J lost 3 bases, and 4 bases stayed unmatched. Germline V gives CDR1 SNHLY, CDR2 FYNNEI.

V usage is TRBV2 and J usage is TRBJ2-2; D is perhaps TRBD2 (6 bases). Germline CDR1 reads SNHLY; CDR2 reads FYNNEI. The CDR3 is 15 amino acids. V gave up 6 bases and J gave up 2 bases, with 13 bases separating them. CDR3 region: CASSRETTNTGELFF. CDR3 DNA: TGTGCCAGCAGCCGGGAGACTACAAACACCGGGGAGCTGTTTTTT.

The chain is built from TRBV19 and TRBJ2-7; perhaps TRBD2 as D (5 bases). Trimming removed 5 bases at V and 2 bases at J, with 10 bases between. The germline gives CDR1 LNHDA, CDR2 SQIVND (reference sequence). CDR3 size: 13 residues. The CDR3 nucleotides read TGTGCCAGTAGTGGAGCGGCCGCCTACGAGCAGTACTTC. Its protein product is CASSGAAAYEQYF.

The gene calls are TRBV25-1 and TRBJ1-4; possibly TRBD1 for D (6 bases). In germline, CDR1 is MGHDK, CDR2 SYGVNS. CDR3 length: 15 residues. Deletions cut 7 bases from V and 6 bases from J, with 18 bases between. The CDR3 is CASTWTARGDEKLFF. CDR3 in DNA: TGTGCCAGCACCTGGACAGCCAGGGGCGATGAAAAACTGTTTTTT.

The chain carries TRBV27 and TRBJ1-4; TRBD1 matches at 7 bases. After removal of 5 bases from V and 4 bases from J, the junction contained 7 bases not matched to a gene. This CDR3 spans 15 amino acids. The germline gives CDR1 MNHEY, CDR2 SMNVEV (reference sequence). CDR3 sequence reads: CASSTGQVHNEKLFF. The CDR3 nucleotides are TGTGCCAGCAGTACAGGACAGGTTCATAATGAAAAACTGTTTTTT.

This clone was seen more than once but under ten times. V usage is TRBV15 and J usage is TRBJ2-3; D remains ambiguous. The CDR3 length is 16 residues. V lost 3 bases to trimming and J lost 2 bases, with 15 bases between them. Germline-derived CDR1 and CDR2 are LNHNV and YYDKDF (reference sequence). The CDR3 loop is CATSSRKESDTDTQYF. The CDR3 DNA reads TGTGCCACCAGCAGCCGCAAGGAGAGCGACACAGATACGCAGTATTTT. The entire variable domain, with the rest obtained from reference TRBV15 and TRBJ2-3, is as follows: DAMVIQNPRYQVTQFGKPVTLSCSQTLNHNVMYWYQQKSSQAPKLLFHYYDKDFNNEADTPDNFQSRRPNTSFCFLDIRSPGLGDTAMYLCATSSRKESDTDTQYFGPGTRLTVL.

The genes are TRBV2 and TRBJ2-4; 7 positions match TRBD1. Germline trimming cut 6 bases from V and 3 bases from J; bases unmatched to any gene: 5. The CDR3 covers 14 residues. Germline V gene lookup returns CDR1 SNHLY and CDR2 FYNNEI. The CDR3 DNA sequence: TGTGCCAGCAGGGACAGGATCGGCAAAAACATTCAGTACTTC. It yields the protein CASRDRIGKNIQYF.

The CDR3 nucleotides are TGTGCCAGCAGCCCCGCCGGGTCCTACGAGCAGTACTTC. Amino acid sequence: CASSPAGSYEQYF. The chain joins TRBV7-3 to TRBJ2-7; unclear D gene. Trimming shortened V by 5 bases and J by 1 base, and 9 bases separated the two germline ends. The germline V gene has CDR1 SGHTA and CDR2 FQGTGA. The CDR3 length is 13 residues. Filled out from reference TRBV7-3 and TRBJ2-7, the complete variable domain reads GAGVSQTPSNKVTEKGKYVELRCDPISGHTALYWYRQSLGQGPEFLIYFQGTGAADDSGLPNDRFFAVRPEGSVSTLKIQRTERGDSAVYLCASSPAGSYEQYFGPGTRLTVT.

The chain is built from TRBV5-8 and TRBJ2-1; TRBD1 aligns across 7 bases. The V gene end was trimmed by 3 bases and the J gene end by 4 bases; junction bases not matched to a gene: 4. This CDR3 has 14 amino acids. Germline V lookup: CDR1 SGHTS, CDR2 YDEGEE. Here the CDR3 reads CASSSGQLYNEQFF. CDR3 nucleotide sequence: TGTGCCAGCAGCTCGGGACAGCTTTACAATGAGCAGTTCTTC.

V gene TRBV7-8 combines with J gene TRBJ2-1; TRBD1 agrees at 7 bases. The CDR3 is made up of 14 amino acids. After removal of 4 bases from V and 5 bases from J, the junction contained 5 bases not matched to a gene. CDR1 is SGHVS and CDR2 is FQNEAQ in the germline V gene. The DNA for the CDR3 is TGTGCCAGCAGCTCGAAAACAGGGGACAATGAGCAGTTCTTC. Its translation is CASSSKTGDNEQFF.

CDR3 region: CASSLPTGELFF. The CDR3 DNA reads as TGTGCCAGCAGCCTCCCTACCGGGGAGCTGTTTTTT. The gene calls are TRBV9 and TRBJ2-2; D gene ambiguous. Germline lookup yields CDR1 SGDLS and CDR2 YYNGEE. V was cut by 4 bases and J by 5 bases, with 6 bases left in between. This CDR3 region has 12 residues.

J is TRBJ1-1 and V is TRBV18, with 9 bases identical to TRBD1. This CDR3 region has 13 residues. Germline V CDR1 and CDR2: KGHSH, LQKENI. V lost 8 bases and J lost 1; bases outside the gene matches: 2. CDR3 loop: CASAQGANTEAFF. The CDR3, as DNA: TGTGCCAGCGCACAGGGGGCGAACACTGAAGCTTTCTTT.

The J gene is TRBJ2-7, the V gene TRBV5-1; 12 bases are shared with TRBD1. This CDR3 contains 17 residues. Per the germline V gene, CDR1 is SGHRS and CDR2 is YFSETQ. The V and J ends lost 0 bases and 6 bases, in that order; junction bases with no gene match: 10. The CDR3 loop reads CASSLGRSGTGGREQYF. CDR3 bases: TGCGCCAGCAGCTTGGGACGATCCGGGACAGGGGGCCGCGAGCAGTACTTC.

The chain uses TRBV28 and TRBJ2-4, with D unresolved. Germline loops: CDR1 MDHEN, CDR2 SYDVKM. This CDR3 comprises 17 residues. V gave up 6 bases and J gave up 1 base, with 19 bases separating them. CDR3 in amino acids: CASSIPLTGRAKNIQYF. The DNA of the CDR3 is TGTGCCAGCAGCATCCCCCTGACGGGTCGGGCCAAAAACATTCAGTACTTC.

The chain has TRBV7-2 and TRBJ2-5, with 8 nucleotides matching TRBD1. Germline V gene data show CDR1 as SGHTA and CDR2 as FQGNSA. This CDR3 is 14 amino acids long. Trimming at V came to 4 bases and at J to 5 bases, leaving 6 bases not matched to a gene. The CDR3 coding sequence is TGTGCCAGCAGCTCCACAGGGGGTCTTGAGACCCAGTACTTC. This codes for CASSSTGGLETQYF.

The V call is TRBV7-3, the J call TRBJ2-1; weak D call: TRBD2 (6 bases). Germline loops: CDR1 SGHTA, CDR2 FQGTGA. This CDR3 is built from 14 residues. Trimming shortened V by 5 bases and J by 8 bases, and 16 bases separated the two germline ends. This CDR3 is CASSPMTSTHEQFF. For the CDR3, the DNA is TGTGCCAGCAGCCCGATGACTAGTACCCATGAGCAGTTCTTC. Full variable domain (remainder filled in from reference TRBV7-3 and TRBJ2-1): GAGVSQTPSNKVTEKGKYVELRCDPISGHTALYWYRQSLGQGPEFLIYFQGTGAADDSGLPNDRFFAVRPEGSVSTLKIQRTERGDSAVYLCASSPMTSTHEQFFGPGTRLTVL.

The rearrangement uses TRBV6-1 and TRBJ2-1, with 12 nucleotides matching TRBD2. The CDR3 covers 14 residues. Germline V CDR1 and CDR2: MNHNS, SASEGT. V shed 8 bases, J shed 15 bases, and the junction held 14 bases outside the gene matches. This CDR3 is CASQNYLAGGPGFF. CDR3 DNA: TGTGCCAGCCAAAATTACCTAGCGGGAGGGCCGGGGTTCTTC.

The chain uses TRBV27 and TRBJ1-6; D is unclear. The CDR3 covers 16 residues. Germline assignment: CDR1 MNHEY and CDR2 SMNVEV (reference sequence). The V gene lost 1 base and the J gene lost 10 bases, with 17 bases spanning the gap. The CDR3 protein is CASSLYRHTERSPLHF. The DNA for the CDR3 is TGTGCCAGCAGTTTATACCGCCATACCGAGAGGTCACCCCTCCACTTT.

The genes are TRBV2 and TRBJ2-2; tentatively, D is TRBD2 (6 bases). The ends were cut back, 7 bases at V and 2 bases at J, with 11 bases in the middle. This CDR3 comprises 14 residues. Germline CDR1 is SNHLY and CDR2 is FYNNEI. The CDR3 DNA is TGTGCCAGCATGCGGGGTACCAACACCGGGGAGCTGTTTTTT. Translating gives CASMRGTNTGELFF.

The rearrangement links TRBV15 to TRBJ1-2; D is possibly TRBD1 (5 bases). From germline, CDR1 is LNHNV and CDR2 YYDKDF (reference sequence). The CDR3 loop spans 14 amino acids. The V gene lost 0 bases and the J gene lost 3 bases, with 8 bases spanning the gap. DNA of the CDR3: TGTGCCACCAGCAGAGATTTGACAGACTATGGCTACACCTTC. Protein: CATSRDLTDYGYTF. Full variable domain (missing parts from reference TRBV15 and TRBJ1-2): DAMVIQNPRYQVTQFGKPVTLSCSQTLNHNVMYWYQQKSSQAPKLLFHYYDKDFNNEADTPDNFQSRRPNTSFCFLDIRSPGLGDTAMYLCATSRDLTDYGYTFGSGTRLTVV.

The rearrangement uses TRBV5-1 and TRBJ2-3; D perhaps matches TRBD1 (5 bases). CDR1 SGHRS and CDR2 YFSETQ come from the germline V gene. The CDR3 totals 15 residues. Deletions cut 3 bases from V and 1 base from J, with 12 bases between. CDR3 protein: CASSYDWGGTDTQYF. For the CDR3, the DNA is TGCGCCAGCAGCTATGATTGGGGCGGCACAGATACGCAGTATTTT.

This clone came up once. CDR3 coding DNA: TGTGCCAGCTCACCCGGTACTCCGGGACAGGGGAACTATGGCTACACCTTC. Translation: CASSPGTPGQGNYGYTF. The chain links TRBV18 to TRBJ1-2; TRBD1 agrees at 10 bases. The germline V gene encodes CDR1 KGHSH and CDR2 LQKENI. The length of the CDR3 is 17 residues. Trimming removed 3 bases from V and 2 bases from J; junction bases left unmatched: 9.

This sequence joins TRBV27 and TRBJ1-6, with TRBD1 as a possible D gene (6 bases). CDR3 length: 16 residues. Trimming left V 4 bases short and J 7 bases short, with 17 bases between. Germline V gene sequence: CDR1 MNHEY, CDR2 SMNVEV (reference sequence). CDR3 DNA: TGTGCCAGCAGTTCTATTCTAAGGGGGATCAATTCACCCCTCCACTTT. Its translation: CASSSILRGINSPLHF.

In its sample, this clone was seen once. The chain carries TRBV29-1 and TRBJ2-1, with D possibly being TRBD2 (6 bases). CDR3 length: 15 residues. CDR1 and CDR2 from the germline V gene are SQVTM and ANQGSEA. Trimming left V 0 bases short and J 12 bases short, with 21 bases between. CDR3 residues: CSVEDLVAAGSGQFF. The CDR3 DNA sequence: TGCAGCGTTGAAGATTTGGTAGCGGCTGGCAGTGGGCAGTTCTTC.

This clone came up once. The chain employs TRBV27 and TRBJ2-1; TRBD2 aligns across 12 bases. The ends lost 6 bases at V and 3 bases at J; junction bases unmatched: 3. CDR3 size: 15 residues. CDR1 and CDR2 (germline): MNHEY, SMNVEV (reference sequence). CDR3 sequence reads: CASRTSGGYYNEQFF. The CDR3 nucleotides are TGTGCCAGCAGGACTAGCGGGGGCTACTACAATGAGCAGTTCTTC.